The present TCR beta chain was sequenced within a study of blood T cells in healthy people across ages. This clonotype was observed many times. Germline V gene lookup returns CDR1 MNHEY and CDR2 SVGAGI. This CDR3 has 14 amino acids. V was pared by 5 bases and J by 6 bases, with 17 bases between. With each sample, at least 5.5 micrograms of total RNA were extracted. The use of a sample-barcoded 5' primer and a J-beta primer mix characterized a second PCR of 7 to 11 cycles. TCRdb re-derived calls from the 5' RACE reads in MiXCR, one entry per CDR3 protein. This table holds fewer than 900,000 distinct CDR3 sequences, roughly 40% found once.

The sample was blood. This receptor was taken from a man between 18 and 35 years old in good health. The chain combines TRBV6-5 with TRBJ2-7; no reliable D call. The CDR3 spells CASSNPGLRSEQYF. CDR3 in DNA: TGTGCCAGCAGTAACCCGGGCCTAAGGAGCGAGCAGTACTTC.